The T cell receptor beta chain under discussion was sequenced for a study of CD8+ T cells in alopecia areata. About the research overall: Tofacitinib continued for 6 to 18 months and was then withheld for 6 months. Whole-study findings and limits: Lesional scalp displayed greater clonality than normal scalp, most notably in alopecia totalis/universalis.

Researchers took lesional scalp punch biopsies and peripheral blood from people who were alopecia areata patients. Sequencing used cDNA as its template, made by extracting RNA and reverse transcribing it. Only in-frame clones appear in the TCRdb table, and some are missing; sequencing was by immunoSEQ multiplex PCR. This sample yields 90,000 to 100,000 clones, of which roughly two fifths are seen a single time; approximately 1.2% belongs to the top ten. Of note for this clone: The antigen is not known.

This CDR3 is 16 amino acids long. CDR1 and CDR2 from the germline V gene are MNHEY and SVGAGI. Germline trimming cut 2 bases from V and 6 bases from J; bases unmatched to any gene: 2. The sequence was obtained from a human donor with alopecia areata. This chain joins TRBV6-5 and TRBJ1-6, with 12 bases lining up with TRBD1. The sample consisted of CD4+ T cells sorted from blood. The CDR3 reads CASSYRDRGLNSPLHF. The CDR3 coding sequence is TGTGCCAGCAGTTACCGGGACAGGGGGCTTAATTCACCCCTCCACTTT.